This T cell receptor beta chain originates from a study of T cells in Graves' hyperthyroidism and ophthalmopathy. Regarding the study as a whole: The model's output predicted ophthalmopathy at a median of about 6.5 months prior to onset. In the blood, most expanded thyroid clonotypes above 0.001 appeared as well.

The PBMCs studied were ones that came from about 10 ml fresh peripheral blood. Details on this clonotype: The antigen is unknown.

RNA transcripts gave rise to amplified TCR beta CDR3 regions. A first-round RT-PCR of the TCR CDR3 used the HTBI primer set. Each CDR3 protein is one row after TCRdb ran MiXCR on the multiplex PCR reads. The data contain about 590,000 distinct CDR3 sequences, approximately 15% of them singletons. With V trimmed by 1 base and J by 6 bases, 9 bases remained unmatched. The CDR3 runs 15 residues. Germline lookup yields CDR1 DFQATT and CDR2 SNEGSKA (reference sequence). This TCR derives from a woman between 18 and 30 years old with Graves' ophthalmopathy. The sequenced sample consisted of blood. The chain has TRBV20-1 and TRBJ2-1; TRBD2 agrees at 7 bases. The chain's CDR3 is CSARVSGPGVNEQFF. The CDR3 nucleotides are TGCAGTGCTAGAGTTAGCGGGCCTGGAGTCAATGAGCAGTTCTTC.